A single sample is the source of the 11 T cell receptor beta chains below, sequenced in a study of regulatory T cells in long-lasting Graves disease. This sample's time point: newly diagnosed GD, antithyroid drugs for less than 3 months. The authors made the TCR library using RNA they extracted from PBMCs. Assembly of TCR beta libraries relied on iRepertoire HTBI primers together with Arm-PCR of CDR3 regions. From the multiplex PCR reads, TCRdb called clonotypes with MiXCR, one entry per CDR3 protein. The profile shows about 530,000 distinct CDR3 sequences, 15% to 20% of them singletons. Another study also made use of these data, one on T cells in Graves' hyperthyroidism and ophthalmopathy.

Sequenced material: peripheral blood mononuclear cells (PBMCs), taken at new diagnosis, from a patient treated with antithyroid drugs. These receptors originate from a woman aged 35-65 years with Graves disease.

This clonotype was recorded at least ten times. The chain links TRBV7-9 to TRBJ2-3; D not certain. V was pared by 1 base and J by 10 bases, with 12 bases between. Per the germline V gene, CDR1 is SEHNR and CDR2 is FQNEAQ (reference sequence). The CDR3 contains 13 residues. This CDR3 reads CASSLDGDVAQYF. CDR3 in DNA: TGTGCCAGCAGCTTAGATGGGGATGTGGCGCAGTATTTT.

Of note for this clonotype: This CDR3 is missing its conserved last phenylalanine or tryptophan, likely due to a read error. The rearrangement uses TRBV20-1 and TRBJ1-2, with D tentatively TRBD1 (6 bases). Between the trimmed V and J ends, which lost 2 bases and 1 base, there was a span of 14 bases. This CDR3 contains 15 residues. Germline V CDR1 and CDR2: DFQATT, SNEGSKA (reference sequence). CDR3 DNA sequence: TGCAGTGCTAGATCCACAGGGAGGGTTAACTATGGCTACACCATC. Residues: CSARSTGRVNYGYTI.

This clonotype was seen only a few times. The chain links TRBV25-1 to TRBJ1-1; D gene unclear. V was cut by 2 bases and J by 1 base, with 14 bases left in between. The CDR3 length is 16 residues. Germline V lookup: CDR1 MGHDK, CDR2 SYGVNS. The CDR3 spells CASSEPGPAANTEAFF. In nucleotides, the CDR3 is TGTGCCAGCAGTGAACCTGGACCGGCAGCGAACACTGAAGCTTTCTTT. Full variable domain (missing parts from reference TRBV25-1 and TRBJ1-1): EADIYQTPRYLVIGTGKKITLECSQTMGHDKMYWYQQDPGMELHLIHYSYGVNSTEKGDLSSESTVSRIRTEHFPLTLESARPSHTSQYLCASSEPGPAANTEAFFGQGTRLTVV.

Of note for this clonotype: This may stem from a read error, because a much larger clone lies one nucleotide away. This is likely a read error, given that the CDR3 carries no conserved phenylalanine or tryptophan at its end. V and J are TRBV12-3 or TRBV12-4 and TRBJ1-1, with a tentative D call TRBD1 (5 bases). Trimming left V 3 bases short and J 3 bases short, with 14 bases between. The CDR3 extends over 15 amino acids. The CDR3 is CASSFWGFGDTEAFS. CDR3 nucleotides: TGTGCCAGCAGTTTTTGGGGGTTCGGGGACACTGAAGCTTTCTCT.

This sequence joins TRBV2 and TRBJ1-6; D ambiguous. The CDR3 is 15 amino acids. CDR1 and CDR2 (germline): SNHLY, FYNNEI. The V and J ends lost 7 bases and 1 base respectively, with 11 bases between them. As DNA, the CDR3 is TGTGCCAGCACTGGTGGGCGTTCCTATAATTCACCCCTCCACTTT. It translates to CASTGGRSYNSPLHF. The whole variable domain, filled in from reference TRBV2 and TRBJ1-6, reads EPEVTQTPSHQVTQMGQEVILRCVPISNHLYFYWYRQILGQKVEFLVSFYNNEISEKSEIFDDQFSVERPDGSNFTLKIRSTKLEDSAMYFCASTGGRSYNSPLHFGNGTRLTVT.

At least ten counts were recorded for this clonotype. The chain uses TRBV5-1 and TRBJ2-1; 7 bases line up with TRBD2. The CDR3 consists of 13 residues. Germline CDR1 SGHRS, CDR2 YFSETQ. V gave up 4 bases and J gave up 7 bases; unmatched junction bases: 5. The CDR3, as DNA: TGCGCCAGCAGCCCTGGGGAGGGGAATGAGCAGTTCTTC. The encoded protein is CASSPGEGNEQFF. The whole variable domain, filled in from reference TRBV5-1 and TRBJ2-1, reads KAGVTQTPRYLIKTRGQQVTLSCSPISGHRSVSWYQQTPGQGLQFLFEYFSETQRNKGNFPGRFSGRQFSNSRSEMNVSTLELGDSALYLCASSPGEGNEQFFGPGTRLTVL.

This clonotype was recorded many times. V is TRBV2 and J is TRBJ2-1; TRBD2 matches at 9 bases. With V trimmed by 7 bases and J by 3 bases, 4 bases remained unmatched. Per the germline V gene, CDR1 is SNHLY and CDR2 is FYNNEI. The CDR3 spans 14 residues. The CDR3 DNA sequence: TGTGCCAGCATCAAAGCGGGGGGCTACAATGAGCAGTTCTTC. It translates to CASIKAGGYNEQFF.

The chain joins TRBV7-9 to TRBJ2-7; 9 bases fit TRBD1. Germline V CDR1 and CDR2: SEHNR, FQNEAQ (reference sequence). V gave up 5 bases and J gave up 6 bases; unmatched junction bases: 14. CDR3 length: 16 residues. CDR3 region: CASSPPLGTGLREQYF. CDR3 nucleotides: TGTGCCAGCAGCCCCCCTCTGGGGACAGGGCTTCGCGAGCAGTACTTC.

This clonotype appeared many times. This chain links TRBV5-1 with TRBJ1-4, with 11 bases fitting TRBD1. CDR1 and CDR2 from the germline V gene are SGHRS and YFSETQ. There are 15 residues in the CDR3. The V gene end was trimmed by 6 bases and the J gene end by 5 bases; junction bases not matched to a gene: 6. DNA for the CDR3: TGCGCCAGCACCTCGGGGGACAGGGGGAATGAAAAACTGTTTTTT. As protein: CASTSGDRGNEKLFF.

This clonotype came up a few times. J is TRBJ2-5 and V is TRBV12-3 or TRBV12-4; TRBD1 is a possible D gene (5 bases). The CDR3 is 13 amino acids. The V end was cut by 4 bases, the J end by 2 bases, with 8 bases between. Here the CDR3 reads CASSYRFQETQYF. The DNA for the CDR3 is TGTGCCAGCAGTTACAGGTTTCAAGAGACCCAGTACTTC.

V is TRBV4-1 and J is TRBJ2-3; 9 nucleotides match TRBD1. V gave up 5 bases and J gave up 3 bases; unmatched junction bases: 6. The CDR3 has 15 residues. In germline, CDR1 is MGHRA, CDR2 YSYEKL. As DNA, the CDR3 is TGCGCCAGCAGCAAATGGACAGGGGAGACAGATACGCAGTATTTT. Translation: CASSKWTGETDTQYF.